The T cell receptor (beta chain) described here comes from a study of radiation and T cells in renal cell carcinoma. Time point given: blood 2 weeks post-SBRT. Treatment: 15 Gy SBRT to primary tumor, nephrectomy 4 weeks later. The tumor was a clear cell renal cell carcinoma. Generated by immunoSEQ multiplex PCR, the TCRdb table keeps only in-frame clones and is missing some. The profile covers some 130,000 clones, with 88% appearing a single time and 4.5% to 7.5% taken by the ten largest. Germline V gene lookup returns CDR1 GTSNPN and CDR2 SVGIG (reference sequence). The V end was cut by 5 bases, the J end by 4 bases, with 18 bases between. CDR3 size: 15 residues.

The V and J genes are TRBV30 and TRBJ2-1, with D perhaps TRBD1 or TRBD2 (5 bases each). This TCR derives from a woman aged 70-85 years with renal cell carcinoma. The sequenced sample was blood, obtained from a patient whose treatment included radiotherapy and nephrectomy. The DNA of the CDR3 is TGTGCCTGGTTAACCGGGGCCCGAACATACAATGAGCAGTTCTTC. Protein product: CAWLTGARTYNEQFF.